The 30 T cell receptor beta chains below come from one sample, sequenced in a study of cytomegalovirus exposure and HLA in healthy donors. TCRdb keeps only in-frame clones here, not all; method: immunoSEQ multiplex PCR. The table has some 150,000 clones, 75% to 90% seen once. Sequenced material: PBMCs. All receptors come from a woman aged 25 to 39 in good health and CMV-seropositive.

The chain links TRBV2 to TRBJ2-2; 7 positions match TRBD2. Germline V gene lookup returns CDR1 SNHLY and CDR2 FYNNEI. Trimming cost V 7 bases and J 6 bases; bases outside gene matches: 5. The CDR3 covers 13 residues. CDR3 region: CASKLASPGELFF. The CDR3 DNA is TGTGCCAGCAAACTAGCGTCACCCGGGGAGCTGTTTTTT.

The chain employs TRBV27 and TRBJ2-7, with 7 bases identical to TRBD2. Germline V gives CDR1 MNHEY, CDR2 SMNVEV (reference sequence). The V gene end was trimmed by 0 bases and the J gene end by 1 base; junction bases not matched to a gene: 6. CDR3 length: 16 residues. In nucleotides, the CDR3 is TGTGCCAGCAGTTTATCTGAACCGGGACTATCCTACGAGCAGTACTTC. Translated: CASSLSEPGLSYEQYF.

The chain joins TRBV6-1 to TRBJ1-1; D gene unclear. Germline values: CDR1 MNHNS, CDR2 SASEGT. The ends were cut back, 5 bases at V and 6 bases at J, with 7 bases in the middle. This CDR3 is built from 11 residues. CDR3 loop: CASSSLAEAFF. CDR3 coding DNA: TGTGCCAGCAGTTCCCTCGCTGAAGCTTTCTTT.

V and J are TRBV5-5 and TRBJ2-1; possibly TRBD1 for D (5 bases). The CDR3 loop spans 15 amino acids. Per germline, CDR1 SGHKS and CDR2 YYEKEE (reference sequence). V lost 0 bases and J lost 7, with 14 bases in between. The CDR3 DNA reads TGTGCCAGCAGCTTGGTCAGGGTAGTAGGAAATGAGCAGTTCTTC. Amino acid sequence: CASSLVRVVGNEQFF.

This chain uses TRBV2 with TRBJ2-4, with 7 bases fitting TRBD1. J lost 5 bases, V lost 6 bases, and 7 bases had no gene match. This CDR3 comprises 14 residues. Per germline, CDR1 SNHLY and CDR2 FYNNEI. The CDR3 nucleotides are TGTGCCAGCAGCGGAGACAGGGTAGAAAACATTCAGTACTTC. Translated: CASSGDRVENIQYF.

This sequence joins TRBV2 and TRBJ2-7, with 10 nucleotides matching TRBD2. V trimming: 7 bases; J trimming: 3 bases; junction bases outside the gene matches: 6. The CDR3 loop spans 14 amino acids. Germline lookup yields CDR1 SNHLY and CDR2 FYNNEI. The CDR3 sequence: CASKIQREGYEQYF. The CDR3 nucleotides read TGTGCCAGCAAAATCCAGCGGGAGGGCTACGAGCAGTACTTC.

V and J are TRBV5-1 and TRBJ2-7; possible D gene TRBD2, 5 bases. Germline V gene lookup returns CDR1 SGHRS and CDR2 YFSETQ. The V end was cut by 4 bases, the J end by 6 bases, with 20 bases between. The CDR3 runs to 15 residues. Here the CDR3 DNA reads TGCGCCAGCAGCCTCATGGGTGGGAGACCAGCCGAGCAGTACTTC. This codes for CASSLMGGRPAEQYF.

V usage is TRBV27 and J usage is TRBJ1-2; D perhaps matches TRBD1 (6 bases). The CDR3 extends over 14 amino acids. Trimming took 7 bases from V and 4 from J, leaving 16 bases between them. Looked up from germline, CDR1 is MNHEY and CDR2 is SMNVEV (reference sequence). The CDR3 sequence is CASKFDRTFYGYTF. The CDR3 nucleotides are TGTGCCAGCAAATTCGACAGGACCTTCTATGGCTACACCTTC.

The chain combines TRBV18 with TRBJ2-7; D possibly corresponds to TRBD2 (6 bases). Germline-derived CDR1 and CDR2 are KGHSH and LQKENI. This CDR3 has 16 amino acids. Trimming pared 5 bases from V and 4 bases from J, leaving 21 bases between. The DNA of the CDR3 is TGTGCCAGCTCATCGCCCACCGGAGGGGCCTTTTACGAGCAGTACTTC. Its protein is CASSSPTGGAFYEQYF.

V is TRBV28 and J is TRBJ2-2; D may be TRBD2 (6 bases). Germline CDR1 and CDR2: MDHEN and SYDVKM. The CDR3 spans 17 residues. Trimming removed 4 bases at V and 4 bases at J, with 19 bases between. The CDR3 protein is CASSYRRVLSGTGELFF. Written as DNA, the CDR3 is TGTGCCAGCAGTTACAGGAGGGTGCTTTCGGGCACCGGGGAGCTGTTTTTT.

This clone was picked up one time. This chain connects TRBV15 to TRBJ1-1; perhaps TRBD1 as D (6 bases). Germline V gene sequence: CDR1 LNHNV, CDR2 YYDKDF (reference sequence). V lost 8 bases to trimming and J lost 1 base, with 14 bases between them. The CDR3 sequence is 14 residues long. The CDR3 region is CATASGTTNTEAFF. The CDR3 region has the DNA TGTGCCACCGCCTCCGGGACAACGAACACTGAAGCTTTCTTT.

J is TRBJ2-7 and V is TRBV28; TRBD1 agrees at 7 bases. The germline V gene encodes CDR1 MDHEN and CDR2 SYDVKM. The CDR3 has 17 residues. The trim removed 0 bases at V and 2 bases at J, leaving 10 bases unmatched. The CDR3 nucleotides are TGTGCCAGCAGTTTATGGGGTTTGGGACAGAGAGCCTACGAGCAGTACTTC. Its translation is CASSLWGLGQRAYEQYF.

The chain recombines TRBV28 with TRBJ1-5; no clear D. The CDR3 is 15 residues long. The V end was cut by 6 bases, the J end by 1 base, with 13 bases between. Germline assignment: CDR1 MDHEN and CDR2 SYDVKM. CDR3 in amino acids: CASRGALRSNQPQHF. CDR3 in DNA: TGTGCCAGCAGAGGAGCGCTAAGAAGCAATCAGCCCCAGCATTTT.

This chain uses TRBV28 with TRBJ2-3; 8 bases fit TRBD1. V lost 5 bases and J lost 3; bases outside the gene matches: 7. Germline V gene data show CDR1 as MDHEN and CDR2 as SYDVKM. CDR3 length: 15 residues. Written as DNA, the CDR3 is TGTGCCAGCAGTCCCGCGGGACAGGTAACAGATACGCAGTATTTT. Translation: CASSPAGQVTDTQYF.

V gene TRBV2 combines with J gene TRBJ2-2; weak D call: TRBD1 (6 bases). Trimming took off 7 bases at V and 7 bases at J, with 16 bases between the two ends. Per the germline V gene, CDR1 is SNHLY and CDR2 is FYNNEI. The CDR3 has 14 residues. The DNA of the CDR3 is TGTGCCAGCATGAACAGGGACCTCATCGGGGAGCTGTTTTTT. Its translation is CASMNRDLIGELFF. Supplemented by reference TRBV2 and TRBJ2-2, the full variable domain reads EPEVTQTPSHQVTQMGQEVILRCVPISNHLYFYWYRQILGQKVEFLVSFYNNEISEKSEIFDDQFSVERPDGSNFTLKIRSTKLEDSAMYFCASMNRDLIGELFFGEGSRLTVL.

This clone was counted a single time. The V gene is TRBV2, the J gene TRBJ2-5; 9 bases are a match to TRBD2. Germline loops: CDR1 SNHLY, CDR2 FYNNEI. CDR3 size: 14 residues. Trimming cost V 8 bases and J 5 bases; bases outside gene matches: 9. The CDR3 loop reads CASGGRGGLETQYF. The CDR3 nucleotides read TGTGCCAGCGGCGGGAGGGGGGGTTTGGAGACCCAGTACTTC.

The chain combines TRBV21-1 with TRBJ2-7; TRBD2, the table's D call, lacks a check against the DNA. TRBV21-1 corresponds to a pseudogene. The length of the CDR3 is 19 residues. The CDR3 nucleotides read TGTGCCAGCAGCACGCCCAAGGCTAGCGGGAAAAAAAGCTCCTACGAGCAGTACTTC. Its translation: CASSTPKASGKKSSYEQYF.

This clone was counted a single time. DNA for the CDR3: TGTGCCAGCAGTTCGGGACAGGGGGCCCAAGAGACCCAGTACTTC. Translating it yields CASSSGQGAQETQYF. The chain employs TRBV6-4 and TRBJ2-5, with TRBD1 matching 12 bases. The CDR3 is made up of 15 amino acids. Per germline, CDR1 MRHNA and CDR2 SNTAGT. With V trimmed by 5 bases and J by 1 base, 2 bases remained unmatched.

V and J are TRBV7-9 and TRBJ2-5; TRBD1 is a possible D gene (6 bases). This CDR3 is 15 amino acids long. Germline assignment: CDR1 SEHNR and CDR2 FQNEAQ (reference sequence). Trimming took off 5 bases at V and 5 bases at J, with 18 bases between the two ends. The CDR3 here is CASSASTDRWETQYF. The CDR3, as DNA: TGTGCCAGCAGCGCCTCAACGGACAGATGGGAGACCCAGTACTTC. Full variable domain (rest looked up from reference TRBV7-9 and TRBJ2-5): DTGVSQNPRHKITKRGQNVTFRCDPISEHNRLYWYRQTLGQGPEFLTYFQNEAQLEKSRLLSDRFSAERPKGSFSTLEIQRTEQGDSAMYLCASSASTDRWETQYFGPGTRLLVL.

The CDR3 loop reads CASSGGENSPLHF. The CDR3 DNA reads TGTGCCAGCAGTGGCGGGGAGAATTCACCCCTCCACTTT. The chain is built from TRBV6-4 and TRBJ1-6, with unresolved D. The CDR3 runs to 13 residues. V was trimmed by 4 bases and J by 7 bases, leaving 8 bases between them. Germline loops: CDR1 MRHNA, CDR2 SNTAGT.

The chain links TRBV6-5 to TRBJ2-1; 8 nucleotides agree with TRBD2. V shed 4 bases and J 8 bases; nucleotides not matched to a gene: 10. The germline gives CDR1 MNHEY, CDR2 SVGAGI. This CDR3 spans 15 amino acids. The CDR3 loop is CASSLAGGEVDEQFF. In DNA, the CDR3 is TGTGCCAGCAGTTTGGCGGGGGGCGAGGTGGATGAGCAGTTCTTC.

This chain connects TRBV29-1 to TRBJ1-2; D is ambiguous. Looked up from germline, CDR1 is SQVTM and CDR2 is ANQGSEA. The CDR3 loop spans 12 amino acids. Trimming shortened V by 6 bases and J by 3 bases, and 11 bases separated the two germline ends. This chain's CDR3 is CSVNNQDYGYTF. DNA of the CDR3: TGCAGCGTAAACAATCAGGACTATGGCTACACCTTC.

The rearrangement links TRBV2 to TRBJ1-1, with D uncertain. The CDR3 runs to 13 residues. Trimming took off 4 bases at V and 0 bases at J, with 6 bases between the two ends. CDR1 and CDR2 from the germline V gene are SNHLY and FYNNEI. The CDR3 here is CASSGHMNTEAFF. Here the CDR3 DNA reads TGTGCCAGCAGTGGGCATATGAACACTGAAGCTTTCTTT.

The chain links TRBV5-4 to TRBJ2-1; 12 bases align to TRBD2. The CDR3 consists of 16 residues. Germline trimming cut 6 bases from V and 2 bases from J; bases unmatched to any gene: 6. Germline lookup yields CDR1 SGHNT and CDR2 YYREEE (reference sequence). CDR3 residues: CASKMGLAGPYNEQFF. DNA for the CDR3: TGTGCCAGCAAGATGGGACTAGCGGGCCCCTACAATGAGCAGTTCTTC.

The gene calls are TRBV28 and TRBJ2-7, with a weak D call TRBD2 (6 bases). Germline lookup yields CDR1 MDHEN and CDR2 SYDVKM. Trimming pared 8 bases from V and 3 bases from J, leaving 14 bases between. The CDR3 spans 13 residues. CDR3: CASLREGDYEQYF. The CDR3 coding sequence is TGTGCCAGCCTGCGGGAAGGGGACTACGAGCAGTACTTC. Combining the CDR3 with reference TRBV28 and TRBJ2-7 gives the whole variable domain DVKVTQSSRYLVKRTGEKVFLECVQDMDHENMFWYRQDPGLGLRLIYFSYDVKMKEKGDIPEGYSVSREKKERFSLILESASTNQTSMYLCASLREGDYEQYFGPGTRLTVT.

This clone was counted a few times. The chain carries TRBV9 and TRBJ1-1, with D maybe TRBD1 (5 bases). Germline loops: CDR1 SGDLS, CDR2 YYNGEE. Between the trimmed V and J ends, which lost 0 bases and 4 bases, there was a span of 13 bases. This CDR3 region has 15 residues. CDR3 coding DNA: TGTGCCAGCAGCGTAGCGGAGGGGATAGGCACTGAAGCTTTCTTT. Amino acids: CASSVAEGIGTEAFF. Looking up the rest from reference TRBV9 and TRBJ1-1 gives the full variable domain: DSGVTQTPKHLITATGQRVTLRCSPRSGDLSVYWYQQSLDQGLQFLIQYYNGEERAKGNILERFSAQQFPDLHSELNLSSLELGDSALYFCASSVAEGIGTEAFFGQGTRLTVV.

The chain recombines TRBV6-1 with TRBJ2-7; no reliable D call. Germline CDR1 is MNHNS and CDR2 is SASEGT. V gave up 2 bases and J gave up 3 bases, with 8 bases separating them. The CDR3 loop spans 13 amino acids. CDR3 amino acids: CASSEFGGYEQYF. Written as DNA, the CDR3 is TGTGCCAGCAGTGAATTTGGCGGCTACGAGCAGTACTTC.

The chain joins TRBV25-1 to TRBJ1-4, with 8 bases that match TRBD1. Per the germline V gene, CDR1 is MGHDK and CDR2 is SYGVNS. V shed 1 base, J shed 3 bases, and the junction held 7 bases outside the gene matches. CDR3 size: 17 residues. The CDR3 nucleotides are TGTGCCAGCAGTGAATCGGGGACAGGAAAAGCTAATGAAAAACTGTTTTTT. Translation gives CASSESGTGKANEKLFF.

CDR3 nucleotides: TGTGCCAGCAGCTTCGACAGGGGTTTCGGTGGCTACACCTTC. Amino acid sequence: CASSFDRGFGGYTF. V and J are TRBV5-6 and TRBJ1-2, with TRBD1 matching over 8 bases. With 2 bases clipped from V and 7 bases from J, the junction kept 7 bases outside the gene matches. Germline V gene sequence: CDR1 SGHDT, CDR2 YYEEEE. CDR3 length: 14 amino acids.

The genes are TRBV9 and TRBJ1-4, with a weak D call TRBD1 (5 bases). The germline V gene encodes CDR1 SGDLS and CDR2 YYNGEE. The V end lost 2 bases, the J end lost 7 bases, and 15 bases lay between the germline ends. The CDR3 covers 15 residues. This chain's CDR3 is CASSVSMGGVEKLFF. The CDR3 coding sequence is TGTGCCAGCAGCGTCTCTATGGGAGGGGTTGAAAAACTGTTTTTT.